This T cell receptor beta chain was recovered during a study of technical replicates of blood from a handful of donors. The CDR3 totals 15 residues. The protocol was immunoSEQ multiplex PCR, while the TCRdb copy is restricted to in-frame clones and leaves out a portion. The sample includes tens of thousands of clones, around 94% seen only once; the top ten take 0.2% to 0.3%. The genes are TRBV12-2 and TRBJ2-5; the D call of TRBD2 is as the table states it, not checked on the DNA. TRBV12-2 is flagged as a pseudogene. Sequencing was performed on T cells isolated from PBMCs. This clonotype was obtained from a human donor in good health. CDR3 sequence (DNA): TGTGCAAGTCGCATCGGGACTAGCGGGGGAGAGACCCAGTACTTC. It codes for CASRIGTSGGETQYF.